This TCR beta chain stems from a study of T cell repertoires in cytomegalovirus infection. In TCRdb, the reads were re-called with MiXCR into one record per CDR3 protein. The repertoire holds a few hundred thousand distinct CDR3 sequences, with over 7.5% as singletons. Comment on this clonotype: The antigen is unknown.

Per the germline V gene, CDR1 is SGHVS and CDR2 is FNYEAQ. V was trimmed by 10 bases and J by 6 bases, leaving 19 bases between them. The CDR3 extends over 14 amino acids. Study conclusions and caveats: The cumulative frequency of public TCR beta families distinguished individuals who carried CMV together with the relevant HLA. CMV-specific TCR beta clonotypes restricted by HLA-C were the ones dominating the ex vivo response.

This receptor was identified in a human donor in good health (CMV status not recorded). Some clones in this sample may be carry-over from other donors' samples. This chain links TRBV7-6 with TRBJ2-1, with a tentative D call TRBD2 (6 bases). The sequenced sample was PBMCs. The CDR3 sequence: CATPRGSGSNEQFF. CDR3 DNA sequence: TGTGCCACCCCCCGGGGGAGCGGATCCAATGAGCAGTTCTTC.